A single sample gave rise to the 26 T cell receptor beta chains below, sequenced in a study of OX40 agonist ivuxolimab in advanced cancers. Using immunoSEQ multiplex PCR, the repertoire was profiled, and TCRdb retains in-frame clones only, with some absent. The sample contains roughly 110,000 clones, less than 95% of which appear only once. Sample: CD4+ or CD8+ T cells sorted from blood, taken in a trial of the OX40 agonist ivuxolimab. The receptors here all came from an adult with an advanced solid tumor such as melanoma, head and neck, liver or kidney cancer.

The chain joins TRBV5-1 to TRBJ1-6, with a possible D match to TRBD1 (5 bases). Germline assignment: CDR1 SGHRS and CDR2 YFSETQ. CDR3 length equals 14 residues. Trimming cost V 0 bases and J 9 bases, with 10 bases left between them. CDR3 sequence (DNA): TGCGCCAGCAGCTTGGAGGGGAACAGTTCACCCCTCCACTTT. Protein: CASSLEGNSSPLHF.

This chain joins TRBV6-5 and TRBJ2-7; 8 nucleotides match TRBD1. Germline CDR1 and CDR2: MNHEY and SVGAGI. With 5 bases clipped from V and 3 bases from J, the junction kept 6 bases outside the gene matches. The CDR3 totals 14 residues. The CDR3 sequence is CASSPARGLYEQYF. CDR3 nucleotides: TGTGCCAGCAGTCCAGCCAGGGGGCTCTACGAGCAGTACTTC.

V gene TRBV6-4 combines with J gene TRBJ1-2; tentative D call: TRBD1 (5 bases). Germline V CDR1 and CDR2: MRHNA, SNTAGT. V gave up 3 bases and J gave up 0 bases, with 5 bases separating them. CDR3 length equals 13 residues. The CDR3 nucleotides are TGTGCCAGCAGTGAAGGGGCTAACTATGGCTACACCTTC. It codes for CASSEGANYGYTF.

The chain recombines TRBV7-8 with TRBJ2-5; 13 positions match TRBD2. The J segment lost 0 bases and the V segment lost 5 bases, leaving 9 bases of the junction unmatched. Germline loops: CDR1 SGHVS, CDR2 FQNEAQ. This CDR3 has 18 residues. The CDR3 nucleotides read TGTGCCAGCAGCCCCGGGACTAGCGGGGCGCCTTACCAAGAGACCCAGTACTTC. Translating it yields CASSPGTSGAPYQETQYF.

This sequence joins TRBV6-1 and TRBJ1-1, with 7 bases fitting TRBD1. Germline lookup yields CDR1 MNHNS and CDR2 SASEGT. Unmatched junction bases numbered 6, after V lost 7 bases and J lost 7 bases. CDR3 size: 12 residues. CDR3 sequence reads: CASTRGEIEAFF. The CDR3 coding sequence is TGTGCCAGCACCAGGGGGGAGATTGAAGCTTTCTTT.

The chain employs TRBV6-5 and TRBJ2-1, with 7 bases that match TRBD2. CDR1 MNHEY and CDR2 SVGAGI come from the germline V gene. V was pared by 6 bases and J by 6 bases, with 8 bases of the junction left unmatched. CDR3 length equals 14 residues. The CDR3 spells CASSLGGISNEQFF. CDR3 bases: TGTGCCAGCAGCCTCGGGGGGATAAGCAATGAGCAGTTCTTC.

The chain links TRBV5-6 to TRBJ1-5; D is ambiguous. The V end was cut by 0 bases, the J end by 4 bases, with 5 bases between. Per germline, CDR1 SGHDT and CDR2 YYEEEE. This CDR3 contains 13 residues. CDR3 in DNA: TGTGCCAGCAGCTTGGACAGAAATCAGCCCCAGCATTTT. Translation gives CASSLDRNQPQHF.

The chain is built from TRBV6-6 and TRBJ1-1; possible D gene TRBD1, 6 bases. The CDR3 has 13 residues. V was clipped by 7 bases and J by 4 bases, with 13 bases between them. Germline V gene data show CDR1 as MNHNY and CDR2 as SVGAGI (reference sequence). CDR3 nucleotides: TGTGCCAGCAATCTAGGGGGGGGCACTGAAGCTTTCTTT. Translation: CASNLGGGTEAFF.

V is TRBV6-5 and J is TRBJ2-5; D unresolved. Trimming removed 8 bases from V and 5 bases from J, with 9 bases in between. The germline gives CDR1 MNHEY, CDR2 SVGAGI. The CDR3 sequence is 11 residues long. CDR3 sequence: CASSRRETQYF. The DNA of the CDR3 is TGTGCCAGCTCAAGGCGGGAGACCCAGTACTTC.

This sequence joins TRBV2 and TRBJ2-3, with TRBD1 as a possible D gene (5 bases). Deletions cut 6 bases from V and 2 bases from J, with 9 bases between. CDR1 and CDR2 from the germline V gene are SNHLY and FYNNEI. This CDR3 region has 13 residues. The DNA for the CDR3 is TGTGCCAGCAGAGACAGTCACACAGATACGCAGTATTTT. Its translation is CASRDSHTDTQYF.

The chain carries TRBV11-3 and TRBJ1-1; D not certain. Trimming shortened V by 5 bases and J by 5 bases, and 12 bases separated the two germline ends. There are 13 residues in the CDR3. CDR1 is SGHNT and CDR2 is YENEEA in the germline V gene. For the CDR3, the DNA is TGTGCCAGCAGCGCGTCCTTGAGTACTGAAGCTTTCTTT. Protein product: CASSASLSTEAFF.

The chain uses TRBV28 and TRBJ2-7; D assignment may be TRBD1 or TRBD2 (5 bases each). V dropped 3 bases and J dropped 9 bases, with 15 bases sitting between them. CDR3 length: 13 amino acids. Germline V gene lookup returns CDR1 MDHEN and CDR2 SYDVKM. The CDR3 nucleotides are TGTGCCAGCAGTTTGTCCAGGGACGGTTGGCAGTACTTC. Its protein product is CASSLSRDGWQYF.

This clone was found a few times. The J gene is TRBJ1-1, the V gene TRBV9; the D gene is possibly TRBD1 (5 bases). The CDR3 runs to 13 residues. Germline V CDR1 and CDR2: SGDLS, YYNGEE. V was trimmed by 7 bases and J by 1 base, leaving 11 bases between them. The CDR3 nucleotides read TGTGCCAGCTCTAGGGGACCGAACACTGAAGCTTTCTTT. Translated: CASSRGPNTEAFF.

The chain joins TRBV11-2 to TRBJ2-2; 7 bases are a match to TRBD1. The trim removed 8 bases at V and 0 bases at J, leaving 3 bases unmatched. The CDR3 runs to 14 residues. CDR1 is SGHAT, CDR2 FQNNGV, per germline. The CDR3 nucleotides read TGTGCCAGCCGAGGGACAGCGAACACCGGGGAGCTGTTTTTT. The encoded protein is CASRGTANTGELFF.

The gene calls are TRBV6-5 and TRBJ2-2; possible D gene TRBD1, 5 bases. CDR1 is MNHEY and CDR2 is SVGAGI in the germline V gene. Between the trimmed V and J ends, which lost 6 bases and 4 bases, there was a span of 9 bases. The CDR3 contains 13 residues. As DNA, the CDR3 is TGTGCCAGCAGCCGTGACAGCACCGGGGAGCTGTTTTTT. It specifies CASSRDSTGELFF.

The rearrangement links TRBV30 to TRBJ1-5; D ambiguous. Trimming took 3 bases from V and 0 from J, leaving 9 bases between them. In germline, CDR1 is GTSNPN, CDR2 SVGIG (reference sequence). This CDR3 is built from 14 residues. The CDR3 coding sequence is TGTGCCTGGAGCCGAGACATTAGCAATCAGCCCCAGCATTTT. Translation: CAWSRDISNQPQHF.

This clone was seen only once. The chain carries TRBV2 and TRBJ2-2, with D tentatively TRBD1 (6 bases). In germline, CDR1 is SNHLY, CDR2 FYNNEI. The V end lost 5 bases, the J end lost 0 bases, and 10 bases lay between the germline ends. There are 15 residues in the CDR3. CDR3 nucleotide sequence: TGTGCCAGCAGTACCGGGACAACGAACACCGGGGAGCTGTTTTTT. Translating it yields CASSTGTTNTGELFF.

CDR3 sequence reads: CASATGPNSGNTIYF. CDR3 nucleotides: TGTGCCAGCGCGACGGGACCGAACTCTGGAAACACCATATATTTT. V and J are TRBV21-1 and TRBJ1-3. TRBV21-1 is flagged as a pseudogene. CDR3 size: 15 residues.

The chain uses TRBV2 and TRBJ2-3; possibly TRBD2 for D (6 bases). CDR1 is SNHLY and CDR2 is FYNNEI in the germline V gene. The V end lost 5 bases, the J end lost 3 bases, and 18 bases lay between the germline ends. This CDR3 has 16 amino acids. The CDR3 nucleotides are TGTGCCAGCAGTTTCGGGAGAGGGCTAGGGACAGATACGCAGTATTTT. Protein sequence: CASSFGRGLGTDTQYF.

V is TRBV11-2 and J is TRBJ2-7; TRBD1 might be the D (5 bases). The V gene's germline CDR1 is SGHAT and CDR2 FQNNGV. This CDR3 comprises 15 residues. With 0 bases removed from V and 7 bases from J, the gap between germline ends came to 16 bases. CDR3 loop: CASSLEWAGPGEQYF. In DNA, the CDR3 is TGTGCCAGCAGCTTAGAGTGGGCAGGGCCTGGGGAGCAGTACTTC.

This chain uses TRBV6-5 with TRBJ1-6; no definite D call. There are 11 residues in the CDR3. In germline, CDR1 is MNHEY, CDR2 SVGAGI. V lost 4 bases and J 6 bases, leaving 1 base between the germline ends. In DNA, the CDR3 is TGTGCCAGCAGTTTTAATTCACCCCTCCACTTT. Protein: CASSFNSPLHF.

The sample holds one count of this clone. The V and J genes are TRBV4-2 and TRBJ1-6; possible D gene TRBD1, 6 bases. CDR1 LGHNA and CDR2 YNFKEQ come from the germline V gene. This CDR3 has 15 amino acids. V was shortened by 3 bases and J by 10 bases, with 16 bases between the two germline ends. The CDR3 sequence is CASSQEGGERSPLHF. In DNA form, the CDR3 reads TGTGCCAGCAGCCAGGAGGGGGGGGAAAGGTCACCCCTCCACTTT.

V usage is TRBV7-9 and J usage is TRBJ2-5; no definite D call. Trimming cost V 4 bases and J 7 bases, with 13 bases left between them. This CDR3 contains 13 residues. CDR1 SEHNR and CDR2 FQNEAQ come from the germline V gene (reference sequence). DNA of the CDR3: TGTGCCAGCAGCTCTATGGAGAGAGGGACCCAGTACTTC. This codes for CASSSMERGTQYF.

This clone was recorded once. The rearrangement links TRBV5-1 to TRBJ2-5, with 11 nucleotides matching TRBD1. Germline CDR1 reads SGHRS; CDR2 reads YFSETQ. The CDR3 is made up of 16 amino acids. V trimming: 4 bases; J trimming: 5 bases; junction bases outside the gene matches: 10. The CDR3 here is CASSPGQGDVKETQYF. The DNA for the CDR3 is TGCGCCAGCAGCCCGGGACAGGGGGACGTTAAGGAGACCCAGTACTTC.

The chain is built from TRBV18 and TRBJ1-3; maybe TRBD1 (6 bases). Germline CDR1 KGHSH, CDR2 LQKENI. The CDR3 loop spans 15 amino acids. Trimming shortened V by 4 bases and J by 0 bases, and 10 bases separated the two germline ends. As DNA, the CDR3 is TGTGCCAGCTCACAGGACAGTCTCTCTGGAAACACCATATATTTT. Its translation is CASSQDSLSGNTIYF.

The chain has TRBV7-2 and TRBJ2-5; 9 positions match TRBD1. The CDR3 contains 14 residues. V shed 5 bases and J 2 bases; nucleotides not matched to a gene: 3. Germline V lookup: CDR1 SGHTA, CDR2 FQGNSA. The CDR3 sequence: CASSMGQGQETQYF. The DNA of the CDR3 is TGTGCCAGCAGCATGGGACAGGGACAAGAGACCCAGTACTTC.